Below, 27 T cell receptor beta chains from the same sample are listed, as sequenced in a study of human T cells and chemical hapten exposure. MiXCR, run by TCRdb on the RACE reads, gives a single entry per CDR3 protein. The sample shows around 52,000 distinct CDR3 sequences, over 7.5% of them seen only once. The time point: patch test 1, 2 weeks after DPC sensitization. Treatment described: therapeutic diphenylcyclopropenone sensitization with weekly scalp DPC. Source: whole blood, taken in connection with sensitization to the hapten diphenylcyclopropenone (DPC). The receptor set was obtained from a woman between 40 and 55 years old with alopecia areata. Some clones in this sample may be carry-over from other donors' samples.

J is TRBJ2-7 and V is TRBV4-3; D may be TRBD1 (5 bases). Germline loops: CDR1 LGHNA, CDR2 YSLEER. The CDR3 consists of 15 residues. The germline V and J ends were trimmed by 1 base and 3 bases, with 13 bases remaining between them. The CDR3 nucleotides are TGCGCCAGCAGCCAAGCTTACAGGACCAACTACGAGCAGTACTTC. Translated: CASSQAYRTNYEQYF.

This clonotype was counted at least ten times. The CDR3 is CASSVDPLAASTDTQYF. The DNA of the CDR3 is TGTGCCAGCAGCGTAGACCCACTAGCGGCTAGCACAGATACGCAGTATTTT. The V gene is TRBV9, the J gene TRBJ2-3, with TRBD2 matching over 8 bases. Per germline, CDR1 SGDLS and CDR2 YYNGEE. This CDR3 contains 17 residues. Germline trimming cut 0 bases from V and 0 bases from J; bases unmatched to any gene: 6. Full variable domain (missing parts from reference TRBV9 and TRBJ2-3): DSGVTQTPKHLITATGQRVTLRCSPRSGDLSVYWYQQSLDQGLQFLIQYYNGEERAKGNILERFSAQQFPDLHSELNLSSLELGDSALYFCASSVDPLAASTDTQYFGPGTRLTVL.

The chain couples TRBV3-1 to TRBJ2-7; 7 nucleotides agree with TRBD2. Germline loops: CDR1 LGHDT, CDR2 YNNKEL (reference sequence). V lost 1 base, J lost 2 bases, and 5 bases stayed unmatched. The CDR3 runs to 15 residues. CDR3 nucleotides: TGTGCCAGCAGCCAAGCCCGGGGGGACCCCTACGAGCAGTACTTC. Translating gives CASSQARGDPYEQYF.

The chain recombines TRBV11-1 with TRBJ1-1; the D is unclear. The CDR3 is 15 amino acids. V lost 5 bases and J 10 bases, leaving 23 bases between the germline ends. Germline V gene lookup returns CDR1 SGHAT and CDR2 FQDESV (reference sequence). The CDR3 is CASSPRWNGVLGAFF. The CDR3, as DNA: TGTGCCAGCAGCCCGCGGTGGAATGGGGTCTTGGGAGCTTTCTTT.

This clonotype was seen at least ten times. The V gene is TRBV7-9, the J gene TRBJ2-5, with TRBD1 identical over 9 bases. CDR3 length equals 14 residues. Trimming took 4 bases from V and 2 from J; bases not matched to a gene: 2. Germline CDR1 SEHNR, CDR2 FQNEAQ (reference sequence). The CDR3, as DNA: TGTGCCAGCAGCTCCGGACAGGGGCAAGAGACCCAGTACTTC. As protein: CASSSGQGQETQYF.

This clonotype was counted between two and nine times. The V and J genes are TRBV6-5 and TRBJ2-7; 9 bases are shared with TRBD1. Germline CDR1 MNHEY, CDR2 SVGAGI. The CDR3 contains 14 residues. V was pared by 5 bases and J by 2 bases, with 4 bases of the junction left unmatched. The CDR3 region is CASSLQGAAYEQYF. In nucleotides, the CDR3 is TGTGCCAGCAGTCTACAGGGGGCGGCCTACGAGCAGTACTTC.

This clonotype has a handful of counts. The J gene is TRBJ2-7, the V gene TRBV5-6; 9 bases fit TRBD1. This CDR3 has 15 residues. Germline CDR1 reads SGHDT; CDR2 reads YYEEEE. V was pared by 3 bases and J by 6 bases, with 10 bases of the junction left unmatched. As DNA, the CDR3 is TGTGCCAGCAGCTCGGGACCCGGGACAGGGATCGAGCAGTACTTC. Its protein is CASSSGPGTGIEQYF.

This clonotype showed up just a few times. The V gene is TRBV30, the J gene TRBJ2-2, with D maybe TRBD2 (5 bases). V lost 3 bases to trimming and J lost 0 bases, with 5 bases between them. Germline V gene sequence: CDR1 GTSNPN, CDR2 SVGIG (reference sequence). There are 13 residues in the CDR3. This CDR3 is CAWRAANTGELFF. The CDR3 nucleotides read TGTGCCTGGAGAGCGGCGAACACCGGGGAGCTGTTTTTT.

In this sample, this clonotype turned up many times. The chain links TRBV6-4 to TRBJ2-3; tentatively, D is TRBD1 or TRBD2 (5 bases each). The CDR3 runs 14 residues. Germline CDR1 reads MRHNA; CDR2 reads SNTAGT. The V end was cut by 4 bases, the J end by 2 bases, with 10 bases between. The CDR3 coding sequence is TGTGCCAGCAGTGTCCGGGACCACACAGATACGCAGTATTTT. This sequence encodes CASSVRDHTDTQYF.

There are many counts of this clonotype. The CDR3 DNA reads as TGTGCCAGCAGTTTACCCCTAGCGGGGGGGATTGAGCAGTACTTC. Protein product: CASSLPLAGGIEQYF. The rearrangement joins TRBV28 to TRBJ2-7; 12 bases match TRBD2. The CDR3 spans 15 residues. From germline, CDR1 is MDHEN and CDR2 SYDVKM. V lost 2 bases and J lost 7; bases outside the gene matches: 6.

The chain is built from TRBV12-3 or TRBV12-4 and TRBJ1-3; no firm D call. CDR3 length: 13 residues. With 7 bases removed from V and 0 bases from J, the gap between germline ends came to 7 bases. The CDR3, as DNA: TGTGCCAGCACCGTTTCCTCTGGAAACACCATATATTTT. Translated, it gives CASTVSSGNTIYF.

This clonotype was counted a few times. This chain joins TRBV6-6 and TRBJ1-6, with 8 nucleotides matching TRBD1. J was trimmed by 10 bases and V by 5 bases; bases with no gene match: 7. The CDR3 consists of 14 residues. The germline V gene has CDR1 MNHNY and CDR2 SVGAGI (reference sequence). CDR3 bases: TGTGCCAGCAGTACCCCGGACAGGGTCTCACCCCTCCACTTT. It codes for CASSTPDRVSPLHF.

This clonotype was picked up many times. The chain is built from TRBV7-2 and TRBJ2-5, with 7 bases lining up with TRBD2. Germline CDR1 is SGHTA and CDR2 is FQGNSA. Trimming cost V 0 bases and J 1 base; bases outside gene matches: 2. The CDR3 loop spans 15 amino acids. As DNA, the CDR3 is TGTGCCAGCAGCTTAGCGACTAGCCTCCAAGAGACCCAGTACTTC. This encodes CASSLATSLQETQYF.

This clonotype was counted ten times or more. J is TRBJ2-2 and V is TRBV11-2; D is perhaps TRBD1 (5 bases). With 1 base removed from V and 2 bases from J, the gap between germline ends came to 11 bases. The CDR3 extends over 16 amino acids. Germline V gene lookup returns CDR1 SGHAT and CDR2 FQNNGV. The CDR3 DNA follows: TGTGCCAGCAGCTTAGCTGGCAGGGTAAACACCGGGGAGCTGTTTTTT. It yields the protein CASSLAGRVNTGELFF.

This chain uses TRBV3-1 with TRBJ2-7; D may be TRBD2 (5 bases). In germline, CDR1 is LGHDT, CDR2 YNNKEL (reference sequence). This CDR3 spans 12 amino acids. The ends were cut back, 1 base at V and 6 bases at J, with 7 bases in the middle. The CDR3 here is CASSQGEGEQYF. CDR3 bases: TGTGCCAGCAGCCAAGGAGAGGGCGAGCAGTACTTC.

Note on this clonotype: One base away lies a much larger clone, so this may be a sequencing read error. V gene TRBV12-3 or TRBV12-4 combines with J gene TRBJ1-1; D gene unclear. There are 14 residues in the CDR3. The CDR3 DNA reads TGTACCAGCAGTTTAGTCCCGGGGAACACTGAAGCTTTCTTT. Protein sequence: CTSSLVPGNTEAFF.

This clonotype was observed many times. The chain links TRBV3-1 to TRBJ2-7; TRBD2 is a possible D gene (6 bases). CDR1 and CDR2 (germline): LGHDT, YNNKEL (reference sequence). The V end was cut by 2 bases, the J end by 2 bases, with 7 bases between. CDR3 size: 13 residues. CDR3 amino acids: CASSQTSTYEQYF. The CDR3 DNA reads as TGTGCCAGCAGCCAAACTAGCACCTACGAGCAGTACTTC.

This clonotype was seen ten or more times. The V call is TRBV19, the J call TRBJ2-1; D unclear. V dropped 1 base and J dropped 9 bases, with 16 bases sitting between them. This CDR3 has 15 residues. Germline CDR1 is LNHDA and CDR2 is SQIVND (reference sequence). The CDR3 DNA reads as TGTGCCAGTAGTATAGTTTGGGGTTCACCGGGTGAGCAGTTCTTC. Its protein product is CASSIVWGSPGEQFF.

In this sample, this clonotype turned up many times. The junction does not match germline at one end; this may be a read error. The J gene is TRBJ1-1, the V gene TRBV11-2; D is undetermined. Germline CDR1 is SGHAT and CDR2 is FQNNGV. The CDR3 runs to 14 residues. The CDR3 spells CASSLSGPNAEAFF. As DNA, the CDR3 is TGTGCCAGCAGCTTATCTGGGCCGAACGCTGAAGCTTTCTTT.

This clonotype has at least ten counts. CDR3 loop: CASSQEGGSPLPEAFF. The CDR3 DNA reads TGCGCCAGCAGCCAAGAAGGAGGCAGTCCTCTACCTGAAGCTTTCTTT. The chain uses TRBV4-1 and TRBJ1-1; D is undetermined. The CDR3 consists of 16 residues. Germline lookup yields CDR1 MGHRA and CDR2 YSYEKL. V dropped 0 bases and J dropped 6 bases, with 17 bases sitting between them.

This clonotype was observed at least ten times. V and J are TRBV19 and TRBJ1-2; D might be TRBD1 (6 bases). V was shortened by 3 bases and J by 4 bases, with 15 bases between the two germline ends. The germline V gene has CDR1 LNHDA and CDR2 SQIVND (reference sequence). The CDR3 has 15 residues. The CDR3 sequence is CASSIIGGTTYGYTF. The CDR3 nucleotides read TGTGCCAGTAGTATTATAGGCGGGACAACCTATGGCTACACCTTC.

The V gene is TRBV6-2 or TRBV6-3, the J gene TRBJ1-1; a weak D match, TRBD1 (6 bases). The germline CDR1 and CDR2 sequences are MNHEY and SVGEGT. The V end was cut by 2 bases, the J end by 4 bases, with 17 bases between. CDR3 length equals 16 residues. This CDR3 reads CASSYPIPGDPTEAFF. The DNA for the CDR3 is TGTGCCAGCAGTTACCCAATCCCAGGGGACCCCACTGAAGCTTTCTTT.

This clonotype was observed at least ten times. V is TRBV2 and J is TRBJ1-4; a possible D gene is TRBD1 (6 bases). Germline V gene lookup returns CDR1 SNHLY and CDR2 FYNNEI. CDR3 length: 15 amino acids. V lost 4 bases, J lost 7 bases, and 16 bases lay in between. Written as DNA, the CDR3 is TGTGCCAGCAGTGCCAGGGGCCGACCCGGTGAAAAACTGTTTTTT. Its translation is CASSARGRPGEKLFF. Variable domain in full (rest from reference TRBV2 and TRBJ1-4): EPEVTQTPSHQVTQMGQEVILRCVPISNHLYFYWYRQILGQKVEFLVSFYNNEISEKSEIFDDQFSVERPDGSNFTLKIRSTKLEDSAMYFCASSARGRPGEKLFFGSGTQLSVL.

This clonotype was counted at least ten times. The chain's CDR3 is CASSGQGREQFF. The DNA of the CDR3 is TGTGCCAGCAGTGGGCAGGGACGAGAGCAGTTCTTC. The rearrangement links TRBV2 to TRBJ2-1, with D perhaps given as TRBD1 or TRBD2 (5 bases each). Germline assignment: CDR1 SNHLY and CDR2 FYNNEI. Deletions cut 4 bases from V and 10 bases from J, with 11 bases between. The CDR3 is 12 residues long.

This clonotype was counted ten times or more. The chain combines TRBV24-1 with TRBJ2-7; D is undetermined. The length of the CDR3 is 15 residues. CDR1 is KGHDR and CDR2 is SFDVKD in the germline V gene. V was shortened by 2 bases and J by 2 bases, with 12 bases between the two germline ends. The CDR3 DNA follows: TGTGCCACCAGTGATTCAAGGACCCAAACCTACGAGCAGTACTTC. Protein sequence: CATSDSRTQTYEQYF.

The V gene is TRBV5-1, the J gene TRBJ2-7; D call uncertain. CDR3 length: 15 residues. Germline V lookup: CDR1 SGHRS, CDR2 YFSETQ. The V end was cut by 0 bases, the J end by 2 bases, with 12 bases between. The CDR3 region has the DNA TGCGCCAGCAGCTTGGTTCCAGGCGGAACCTACGAGCAGTACTTC. Translated, it gives CASSLVPGGTYEQYF.

The gene calls are TRBV20-1 and TRBJ2-3; TRBD2 agrees at 13 bases. Germline lookup yields CDR1 DFQATT and CDR2 SNEGSKA (reference sequence). CDR3 length: 17 residues. V trimming: 6 bases; J trimming: 1 base; junction bases outside the gene matches: 10. The CDR3 coding sequence is TGCAGTGCCCTTACTAGCGGGGGGGTTTCTGGCACAGATACGCAGTATTTT. It is translated as CSALTSGGVSGTDTQYF.